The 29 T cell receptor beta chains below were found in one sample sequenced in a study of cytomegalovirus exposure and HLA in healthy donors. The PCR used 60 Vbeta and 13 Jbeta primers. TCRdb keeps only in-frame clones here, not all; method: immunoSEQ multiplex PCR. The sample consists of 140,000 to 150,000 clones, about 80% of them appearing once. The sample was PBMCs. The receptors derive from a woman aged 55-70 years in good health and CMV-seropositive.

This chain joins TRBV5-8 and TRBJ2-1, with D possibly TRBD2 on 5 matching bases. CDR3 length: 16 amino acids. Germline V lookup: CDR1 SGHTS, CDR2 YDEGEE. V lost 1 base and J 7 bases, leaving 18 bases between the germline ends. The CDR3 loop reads CASSLTPSYRGNEQFF. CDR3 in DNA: TGTGCCAGCAGCTTGACCCCGTCCTACCGGGGAAATGAGCAGTTCTTC.

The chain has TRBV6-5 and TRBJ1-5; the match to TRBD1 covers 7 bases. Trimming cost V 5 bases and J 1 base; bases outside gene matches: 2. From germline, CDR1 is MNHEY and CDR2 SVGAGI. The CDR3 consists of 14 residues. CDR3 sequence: CASSIQGSNQPQHF. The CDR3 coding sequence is TGTGCCAGCAGTATACAGGGGAGCAATCAGCCCCAGCATTTT.

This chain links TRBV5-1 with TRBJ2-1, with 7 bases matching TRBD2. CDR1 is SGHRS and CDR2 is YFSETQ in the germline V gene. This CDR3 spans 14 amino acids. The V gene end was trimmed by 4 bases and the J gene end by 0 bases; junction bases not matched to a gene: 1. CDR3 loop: CASSPGGSYNEQFF. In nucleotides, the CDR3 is TGCGCCAGCAGCCCGGGAGGCTCCTACAATGAGCAGTTCTTC.

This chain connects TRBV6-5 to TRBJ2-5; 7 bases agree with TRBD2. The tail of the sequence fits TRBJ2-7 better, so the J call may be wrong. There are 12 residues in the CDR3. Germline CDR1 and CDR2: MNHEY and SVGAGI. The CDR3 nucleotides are TGTGCCAGCAGTTACTGGGGGGGCGAGCAGTACTTC. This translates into CASSYWGGEQYF.

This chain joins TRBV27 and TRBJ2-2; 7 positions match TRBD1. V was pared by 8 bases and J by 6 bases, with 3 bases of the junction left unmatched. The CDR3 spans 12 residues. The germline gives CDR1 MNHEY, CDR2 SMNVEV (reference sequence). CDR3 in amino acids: CASSTGAGELFF. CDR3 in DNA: TGTGCCAGCTCTACAGGGGCCGGGGAGCTGTTTTTT.

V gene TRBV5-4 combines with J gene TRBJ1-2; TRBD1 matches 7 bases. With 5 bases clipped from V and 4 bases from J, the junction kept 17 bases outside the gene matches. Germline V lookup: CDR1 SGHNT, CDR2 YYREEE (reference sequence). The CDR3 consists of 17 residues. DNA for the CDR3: TGTGCCAGCAGGGGGTATCAGGGACAGAAACCGATCTATGGCTACACCTTC. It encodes CASRGYQGQKPIYGYTF.

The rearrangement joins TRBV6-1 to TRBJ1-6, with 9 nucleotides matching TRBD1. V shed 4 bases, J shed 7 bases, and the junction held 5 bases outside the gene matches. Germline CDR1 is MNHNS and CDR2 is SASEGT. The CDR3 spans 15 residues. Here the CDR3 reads CASSAGTGSNSPLHF. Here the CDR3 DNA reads TGTGCCAGCAGTGCCGGGACAGGGAGCAATTCACCCCTCCACTTT.

CDR3 amino acids: CASSPLRPGELFF. As DNA, the CDR3 is TGTGCCAGCAGTCCCTTGCGTCCCGGGGAGCTGTTTTTT. The V gene is TRBV28, the J gene TRBJ2-2; D gene ambiguous. Trimming pared 5 bases from V and 6 bases from J, leaving 10 bases between. Germline V CDR1 and CDR2: MDHEN, SYDVKM. This CDR3 has 13 residues. Drawing the rest from reference TRBV28 and TRBJ2-2, the complete variable domain is DVKVTQSSRYLVKRTGEKVFLECVQDMDHENMFWYRQDPGLGLRLIYFSYDVKMKEKGDIPEGYSVSREKKERFSLILESASTNQTSMYLCASSPLRPGELFFGEGSRLTVL.

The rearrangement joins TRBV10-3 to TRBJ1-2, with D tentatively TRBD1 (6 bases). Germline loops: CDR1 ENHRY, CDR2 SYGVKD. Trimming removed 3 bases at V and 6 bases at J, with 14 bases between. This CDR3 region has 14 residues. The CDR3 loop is CAISEEGGADGYTF. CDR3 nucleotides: TGTGCCATCAGTGAAGAAGGGGGGGCAGATGGCTACACCTTC.

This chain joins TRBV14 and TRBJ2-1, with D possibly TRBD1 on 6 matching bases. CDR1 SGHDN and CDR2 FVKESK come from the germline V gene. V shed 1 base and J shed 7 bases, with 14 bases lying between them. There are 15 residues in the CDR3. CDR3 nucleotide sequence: TGTGCCAGCAGCCAAGTACGCGAACAGGGTAATGAGCAGTTCTTC. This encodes CASSQVREQGNEQFF.

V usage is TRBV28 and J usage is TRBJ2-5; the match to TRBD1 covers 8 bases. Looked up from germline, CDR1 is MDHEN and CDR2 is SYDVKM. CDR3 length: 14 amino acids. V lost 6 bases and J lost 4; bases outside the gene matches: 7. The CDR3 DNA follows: TGTGCCAGCAGCCATGGACAGGGTACAGAGACCCAGTACTTC. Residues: CASSHGQGTETQYF.

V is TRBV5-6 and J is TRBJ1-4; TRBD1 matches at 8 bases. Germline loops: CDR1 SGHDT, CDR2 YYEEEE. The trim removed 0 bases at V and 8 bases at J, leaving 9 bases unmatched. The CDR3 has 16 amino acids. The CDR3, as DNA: TGTGCCAGCAGCTTGGCCGGGACAGGTAATGGCGAAAAACTGTTTTTT. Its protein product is CASSLAGTGNGEKLFF.

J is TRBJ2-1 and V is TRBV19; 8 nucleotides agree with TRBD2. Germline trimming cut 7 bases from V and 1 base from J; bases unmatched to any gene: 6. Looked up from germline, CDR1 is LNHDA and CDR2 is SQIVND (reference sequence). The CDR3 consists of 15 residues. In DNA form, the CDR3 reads TGTGCCAGTACTCCGGCGGGAGGATCCTACAATGAGCAGTTCTTC. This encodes CASTPAGGSYNEQFF.

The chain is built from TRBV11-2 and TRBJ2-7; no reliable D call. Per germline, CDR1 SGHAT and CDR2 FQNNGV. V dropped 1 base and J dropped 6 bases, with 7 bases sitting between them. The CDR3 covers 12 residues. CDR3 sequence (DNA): TGTGCCAGCAGCTTAGGCCAGGTCGAGCAGTACTTC. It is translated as CASSLGQVEQYF.

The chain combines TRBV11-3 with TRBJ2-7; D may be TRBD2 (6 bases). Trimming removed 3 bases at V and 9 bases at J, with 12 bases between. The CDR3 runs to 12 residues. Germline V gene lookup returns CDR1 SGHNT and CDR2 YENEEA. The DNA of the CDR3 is TGTGCCAGCAGCTTTGGAGGGGTCGGGCAGTACTTC. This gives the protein CASSFGGVGQYF.

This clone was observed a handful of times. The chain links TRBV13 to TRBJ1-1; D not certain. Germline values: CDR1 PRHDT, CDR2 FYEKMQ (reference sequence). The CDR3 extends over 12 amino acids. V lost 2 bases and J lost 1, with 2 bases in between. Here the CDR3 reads CASSLQNTEAFF. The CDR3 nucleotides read TGTGCCAGCAGCTTACAGAACACTGAAGCTTTCTTT.

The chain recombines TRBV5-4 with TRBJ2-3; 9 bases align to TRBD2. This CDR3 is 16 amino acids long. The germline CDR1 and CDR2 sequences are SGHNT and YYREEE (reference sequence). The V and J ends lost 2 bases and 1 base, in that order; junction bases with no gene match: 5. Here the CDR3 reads CASSLGTSRGTDTQYF. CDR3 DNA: TGTGCCAGCAGCTTAGGGACTAGCCGTGGCACAGATACGCAGTATTTT.

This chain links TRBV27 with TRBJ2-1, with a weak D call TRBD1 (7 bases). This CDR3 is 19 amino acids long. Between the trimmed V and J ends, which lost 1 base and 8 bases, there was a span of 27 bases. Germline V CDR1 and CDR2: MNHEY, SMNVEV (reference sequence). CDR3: CASSLFHSTNNRGGYEQFF. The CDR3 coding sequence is TGTGCCAGCAGTTTATTCCATAGTACGAATAACAGGGGAGGCTATGAGCAGTTCTTC.

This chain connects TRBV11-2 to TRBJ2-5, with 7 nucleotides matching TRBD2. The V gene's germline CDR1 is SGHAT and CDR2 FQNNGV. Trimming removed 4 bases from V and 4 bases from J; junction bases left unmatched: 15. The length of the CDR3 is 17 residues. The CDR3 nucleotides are TGTGCCAGCAGCTCTATTCTTTCGACTAGCAGCGCAGAGACCCAGTACTTC. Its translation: CASSSILSTSSAETQYF.

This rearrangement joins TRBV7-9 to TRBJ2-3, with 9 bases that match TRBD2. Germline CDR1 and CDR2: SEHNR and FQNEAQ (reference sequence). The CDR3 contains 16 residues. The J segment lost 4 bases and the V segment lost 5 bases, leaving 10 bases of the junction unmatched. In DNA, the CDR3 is TGTGCCAGCAGCCCTAGAGGGGCGGGAGGGCCAGATACGCAGTATTTT. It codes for CASSPRGAGGPDTQYF.

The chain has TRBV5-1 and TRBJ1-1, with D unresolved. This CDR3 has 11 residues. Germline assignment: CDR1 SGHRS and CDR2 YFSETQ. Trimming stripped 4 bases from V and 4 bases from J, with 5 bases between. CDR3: CASSRGTEAFF. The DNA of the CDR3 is TGCGCCAGCAGCCGGGGCACTGAAGCTTTCTTT.

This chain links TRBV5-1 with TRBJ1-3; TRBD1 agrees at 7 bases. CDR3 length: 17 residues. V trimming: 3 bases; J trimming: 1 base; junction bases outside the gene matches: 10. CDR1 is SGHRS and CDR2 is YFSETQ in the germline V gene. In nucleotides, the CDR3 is TGCGCCAGCAGCTCGAGATTTACAGGGGTTTCTGGAAACACCATATATTTT. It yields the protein CASSSRFTGVSGNTIYF.

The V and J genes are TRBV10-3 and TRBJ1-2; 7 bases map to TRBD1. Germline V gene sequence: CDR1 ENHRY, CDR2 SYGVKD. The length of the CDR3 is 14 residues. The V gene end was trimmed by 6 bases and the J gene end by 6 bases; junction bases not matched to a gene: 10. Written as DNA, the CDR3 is TGTGCCATCAGGAGGGGACAGATGGGGGATGGCTACACCTTC. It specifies CAIRRGQMGDGYTF.

The CDR3 reads CASSQGVGAYNEQFF. CDR3 coding DNA: TGCGCCAGCAGCCAAGGGGTGGGAGCCTACAATGAGCAGTTCTTC. This rearrangement joins TRBV4-1 to TRBJ2-1, with a weak D call TRBD2 (5 bases). The CDR3 is made up of 15 amino acids. V lost 1 base, J lost 2 bases, and 9 bases lay in between. Germline V lookup: CDR1 MGHRA, CDR2 YSYEKL.

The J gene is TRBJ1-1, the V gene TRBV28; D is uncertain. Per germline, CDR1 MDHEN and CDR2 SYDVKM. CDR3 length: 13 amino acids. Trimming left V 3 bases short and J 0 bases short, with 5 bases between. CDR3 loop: CASSFVMNTEAFF. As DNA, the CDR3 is TGTGCCAGCAGTTTCGTTATGAACACTGAAGCTTTCTTT.

The CDR3 sequence is CASSEGQFNEKLFF. CDR3 coding DNA: TGTGCCAGCAGTGAAGGACAGTTTAATGAAAAACTGTTTTTT. This rearrangement joins TRBV6-1 to TRBJ1-4; tentatively, D is TRBD1 (5 bases). The CDR3 has 14 residues. V shed 1 base and J shed 4 bases, with 7 bases lying between them. The germline gives CDR1 MNHNS, CDR2 SASEGT.

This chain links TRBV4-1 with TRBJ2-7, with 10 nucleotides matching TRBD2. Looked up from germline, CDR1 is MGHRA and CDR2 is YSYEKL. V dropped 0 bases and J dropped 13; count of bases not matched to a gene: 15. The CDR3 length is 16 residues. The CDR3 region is CASSQEGSRISGRIYF. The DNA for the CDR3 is TGCGCCAGCAGCCAAGAGGGCTCAAGGATTAGCGGGAGGATTTACTTC.

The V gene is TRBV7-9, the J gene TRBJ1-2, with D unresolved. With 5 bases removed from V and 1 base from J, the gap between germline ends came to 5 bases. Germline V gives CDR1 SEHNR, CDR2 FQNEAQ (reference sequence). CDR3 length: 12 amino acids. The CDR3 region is CASSRDNYGYTF. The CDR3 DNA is TGTGCCAGCAGCCGGGATAACTATGGCTACACCTTC. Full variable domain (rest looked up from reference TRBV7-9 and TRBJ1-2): DTGVSQNPRHKITKRGQNVTFRCDPISEHNRLYWYRQTLGQGPEFLTYFQNEAQLEKSRLLSDRFSAERPKGSFSTLEIQRTEQGDSAMYLCASSRDNYGYTFGSGTRLTVV.

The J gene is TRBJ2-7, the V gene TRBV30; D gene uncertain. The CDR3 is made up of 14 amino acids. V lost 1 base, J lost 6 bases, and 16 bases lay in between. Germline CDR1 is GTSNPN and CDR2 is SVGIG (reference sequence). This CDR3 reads CAWSGGNLVREQYF. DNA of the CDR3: TGTGCCTGGAGTGGCGGTAATTTGGTGCGCGAGCAGTACTTC.